Following are 28 T cell receptor beta chains from one sample sequenced in a study of shared clonotypes between healthy human individuals. The table came from immunoSEQ multiplex PCR; TCRdb's copy has only in-frame clones and leaves some out. The data contain 450,000 or so clones, roughly three quarters of them singletons. What was sequenced was PBMCs. The origin of the receptors is a middle-aged woman in good health. Some clones in this sample may be carry-over from other donors' samples.

Concerning this clone itself: This probably arose from a read error, given a far larger clone one base away. The chain uses TRBV5-6 and TRBJ2-5; D not resolved. V gave up 6 bases and J gave up 3 bases, with 12 bases separating them. CDR1 is SGHDT, CDR2 YYEEEE, per germline. The CDR3 contains 13 residues. CDR3 nucleotides: TGTGCCAGCACCGCGGATGTAAAAGAGACCCAGTACTTC. This encodes CASTADVKETQYF.

The chain uses TRBV10-2 and TRBJ1-4, with TRBD1 as a possible D gene (5 bases). Germline assignment: CDR1 WSHSY and CDR2 SAAADI. The CDR3 totals 17 residues. V shed 3 bases and J shed 8 bases, with 22 bases lying between them. The CDR3 bases are TGCGCCAGCAGTGAATCCCCCAGGCAGGGCTATAGGGAAAAACTGTTTTTT. Its protein is CASSESPRQGYREKLFF.

This rearrangement joins TRBV7-3 to TRBJ2-1; 8 nucleotides match TRBD1. CDR3 length: 19 amino acids. V gave up 5 bases and J gave up 5 bases; unmatched junction bases: 20. From germline, CDR1 is SGHTA and CDR2 FQGTGA. CDR3 DNA: TGTGCCAGCAGCACCAGGACAGGGTGGACAACAGGTCGGCACAATGAGCAGTTCTTC. It translates to CASSTRTGWTTGRHNEQFF.

The gene calls are TRBV5-1 and TRBJ2-2; D perhaps matches TRBD1 (6 bases). Per germline, CDR1 SGHRS and CDR2 YFSETQ. The CDR3 contains 13 residues. Trimming removed 4 bases at V and 4 bases at J, with 8 bases between. The CDR3 reads CASSRTATGELFF. The CDR3 bases are TGCGCCAGCAGCAGGACAGCCACCGGGGAGCTGTTTTTT.

In its sample, this clone was seen once. The rearrangement uses TRBV7-2 and TRBJ2-3; D is uncertain. This CDR3 has 13 amino acids. Germline V gene sequence: CDR1 SGHTA, CDR2 FQGNSA. Trimming shortened V by 4 bases and J by 6 bases, and 11 bases separated the two germline ends. CDR3 protein: CASSSLWADTQYF. As DNA, the CDR3 is TGTGCCAGCAGCTCCCTTTGGGCGGATACGCAGTATTTT.

This clone has a single count. One end of the junction varies from germline; a read error may be responsible. This sequence joins TRBV29-1 and TRBJ1-1; D might be TRBD1 (5 bases). Germline assignment: CDR1 SQVTM and CDR2 ANQGSEA. CDR3 length: 12 amino acids. DNA for the CDR3: TGCAGCGTGAATTCAGGGAGAGCTGAAGCCTTCTTT. This encodes CSVNSGRAEAFF.

This clone came up a few times. The chain links TRBV28 to TRBJ2-7; 8 bases match TRBD2. Germline-derived CDR1 and CDR2 are MDHEN and SYDVKM. The length of the CDR3 is 16 residues. With V trimmed by 4 bases and J by 5 bases, 13 bases remained unmatched. The CDR3 loop is CASSSHLLAGVNEQYF. The CDR3 coding sequence is TGTGCCAGCAGTTCCCATTTGCTAGCGGGTGTGAACGAGCAGTACTTC.

The chain is built from TRBV9 and TRBJ1-2; no definite D call. V was pared by 3 bases and J by 0 bases, with 15 bases between. This CDR3 has 16 residues. Germline CDR1 and CDR2: SGDLS and YYNGEE. In nucleotides, the CDR3 is TGTGCCAGCAGCGGTGCCACCCCCCAAGCTAACTATGGCTACACCTTC. It yields the protein CASSGATPQANYGYTF.

As to this clone: It is likely a read error: a sequence one base away is far more abundant. The chain carries TRBV27 and TRBJ2-7; no firm D call. Per the germline V gene, CDR1 is MNHEY and CDR2 is SMNVEV (reference sequence). Trimming stripped 6 bases from V and 8 bases from J, with 14 bases between. This CDR3 has 12 amino acids. In DNA form, the CDR3 reads TGTGCCAGCAGGTCCCCCTCGTACAAGCAGTACTTC. Its protein product is CASRSPSYKQYF.

The DNA of the CDR3 is TGTGCCTGGAGGGCGGGTGGGACAGGGGGTCAGCCCCAGCATTTT. Translation gives CAWRAGGTGGQPQHF. The rearrangement uses TRBV30 and TRBJ1-5; 11 positions match TRBD1. Germline V CDR1 and CDR2: GTSNPN, SVGIG (reference sequence). This CDR3 has 15 amino acids. The J segment lost 6 bases and the V segment lost 3 bases, leaving 7 bases of the junction unmatched.

The rearrangement joins TRBV19 to TRBJ2-3, with a tentative D call TRBD2 (7 bases). V lost 6 bases and J lost 2, with 12 bases in between. The germline V gene encodes CDR1 LNHDA and CDR2 SQIVND (reference sequence). The CDR3 is 14 residues long. The CDR3 loop reads CASRGGRITDTQYF. CDR3 nucleotides: TGTGCCAGTAGGGGGGGGCGTATCACAGATACGCAGTATTTT.

Of note for this clone: The likely explanation is a read error, given a far larger clone one base away. This chain connects TRBV29-1 to TRBJ2-2, with D possibly matching TRBD1 (5 bases). Germline values: CDR1 SQVTM, CDR2 ANQGSEA. The CDR3 has 13 amino acids. Trimming cost V 3 bases and J 3 bases, with 8 bases left between them. Here the CDR3 reads CSVDMTDTGELFF. DNA for the CDR3: TGCAGCGTTGACATGACAGACACCGGGGAGCTGTTTTTT.

This rearrangement joins TRBV25-1 to TRBJ2-1; D might be TRBD2 (6 bases). The CDR3 has 13 residues. V was pared by 1 base and J by 6 bases, with 7 bases between. Germline assignment: CDR1 MGHDK and CDR2 SYGVNS. This CDR3 is CASSESGSNEQFF. Here the CDR3 DNA reads TGTGCCAGCAGTGAATCCGGGAGCAATGAGCAGTTCTTC.

J is TRBJ2-7 and V is TRBV5-6; no firm D call. Germline V CDR1 and CDR2: SGHDT, YYEEEE. CDR3 length equals 13 residues. The germline V and J ends were trimmed by 2 bases and 3 bases, with 9 bases remaining between them. CDR3 sequence (DNA): TGTGCCAGCAGCTTCCAGATAAGCTACGAGCAGTACTTC. Its translation is CASSFQISYEQYF.

This clone was seen once. CDR3 protein: CASSPLGGRPNEKLFF. The DNA of the CDR3 is TGTGCCAGCAGCCCCCTTGGGGGCCGGCCTAATGAAAAACTGTTTTTT. The gene calls are TRBV7-6 and TRBJ1-4; possible D gene TRBD1, 6 bases. CDR1 SGHVS and CDR2 FNYEAQ come from the germline V gene. This CDR3 has 16 amino acids. The germline V and J ends were trimmed by 5 bases and 3 bases, with 16 bases remaining between them.

J is TRBJ1-1 and V is TRBV9, with D maybe TRBD1 (5 bases). The CDR3 sequence is 16 residues long. The V gene lost 4 bases and the J gene lost 1 base, with 17 bases spanning the gap. CDR1 SGDLS and CDR2 YYNGEE come from the germline V gene. The CDR3 sequence: CASSPGGWQRNTEAFF. The CDR3 DNA reads TGTGCCAGCAGCCCCGGGGGGTGGCAGCGGAACACTGAAGCTTTCTTT.

The V and J genes are TRBV7-9 and TRBJ1-4; D remains ambiguous. From germline, CDR1 is SEHNR and CDR2 FQNEAQ (reference sequence). The CDR3 totals 17 residues. The V gene lost 1 base and the J gene lost 5 bases, with 17 bases spanning the gap. The CDR3 sequence is CASSLVGSAAVNEKLFF. The CDR3 nucleotides are TGTGCCAGCAGCTTAGTAGGCTCGGCAGCTGTAAATGAAAAACTGTTTTTT. Using reference TRBV7-9 and TRBJ1-4 for the parts outside the CDR3, the full variable domain is DTGVSQNPRHKITKRGQNVTFRCDPISEHNRLYWYRQTLGQGPEFLTYFQNEAQLEKSRLLSDRFSAERPKGSFSTLEIQRTEQGDSAMYLCASSLVGSAAVNEKLFFGSGTQLSVL.

V and J are TRBV28 and TRBJ2-1, with D uncertain. Deletions cut 3 bases from V and 7 bases from J, with 10 bases between. CDR3 size: 13 residues. CDR1 is MDHEN and CDR2 is SYDVKM in the germline V gene. The DNA for the CDR3 is TGTGCCAGCAGTTTCTGGGTCCGGAATGAGCAGTTCTTC. This encodes CASSFWVRNEQFF.

The V gene is TRBV5-6, the J gene TRBJ1-2; TRBD1 is a possible D gene (5 bases). Deletions cut 0 bases from V and 8 bases from J, with 20 bases between. CDR1 and CDR2 (germline): SGHDT, YYEEEE. The CDR3 has 16 residues. CDR3 loop: CASSLGPGTPGGGYTF. The CDR3 DNA reads as TGTGCCAGCAGCTTGGGCCCCGGGACCCCCGGGGGGGGCTACACCTTC.

The V gene is TRBV28, the J gene TRBJ2-5; 7 bases are shared with TRBD1. V was pared by 5 bases and J by 2 bases, with 11 bases of the junction left unmatched. The germline gives CDR1 MDHEN, CDR2 SYDVKM. This CDR3 is built from 16 residues. The CDR3 sequence is CASSRPDRVIQETQYF. The CDR3 DNA follows: TGTGCCAGCAGTCGCCCTGACAGGGTTATACAAGAGACCCAGTACTTC.

CDR3 bases: TGTGCCAGCAGTGTCCTAGGCGGGCGCTCCTACAATGAGCAGTTCTTC. Translation gives CASSVLGGRSYNEQFF. The rearrangement joins TRBV2 to TRBJ2-1, with D possibly matching TRBD2 (5 bases). The CDR3 is 16 residues long. V was cut by 4 bases and J by 0 bases, with 13 bases left in between. Germline CDR1 SNHLY, CDR2 FYNNEI.

The chain combines TRBV10-1 with TRBJ2-7, with 7 positions matching TRBD1. CDR1 WNHNN and CDR2 SYGVQD come from the germline V gene (reference sequence). This CDR3 comprises 12 residues. V dropped 6 bases and J dropped 4; count of bases not matched to a gene: 3. This chain's CDR3 is CASRGGEYEQYF. The CDR3 region has the DNA TGCGCCAGCAGAGGGGGCGAATACGAGCAGTACTTC.

As regards this clone: This sample also contains other DNA sequences that code for the same CDR3. The V gene is TRBV9, the J gene TRBJ2-1, with 9 bases identical to TRBD1. Per germline, CDR1 SGDLS and CDR2 YYNGEE. Unmatched junction bases numbered 3, after V lost 4 bases and J lost 1 base. The CDR3 covers 15 residues. DNA for the CDR3: TGTGCCAGCAGCCCAGGACAGGGGTCCTACAATGAGCAGTTCTTC. Its translation: CASSPGQGSYNEQFF.

This clone showed up many times. The rearrangement uses TRBV7-9 and TRBJ1-5, with D possibly matching TRBD1 (6 bases). V lost 4 bases and J lost 0, with 13 bases in between. Germline-derived CDR1 and CDR2 are SEHNR and FQNEAQ (reference sequence). The CDR3 contains 16 residues. CDR3 sequence reads: CASSSMGTYSNQPQHF. For the CDR3, the DNA is TGTGCCAGCAGCTCGATGGGGACATATAGCAATCAGCCCCAGCATTTT.

As concerns this clone: This sample also contains other DNA sequences that code for the same CDR3. This sequence joins TRBV4-1 and TRBJ1-4; a weak D match, TRBD1 (5 bases). There are 17 residues in the CDR3. V lost 3 bases and J 6 bases, leaving 20 bases between the germline ends. Germline CDR1 MGHRA, CDR2 YSYEKL. The CDR3 nucleotides are TGCGCCAGCAGCCACCCCAAGGGCGGGGGGGGAGATGAAAAACTGTTTTTT. This gives the protein CASSHPKGGGGDEKLFF.

In its sample, this clone was seen once. The chain is built from TRBV2 and TRBJ2-7; TRBD2 matches at 7 bases. Germline CDR1 SNHLY, CDR2 FYNNEI. This CDR3 is 15 amino acids long. V was pared by 2 bases and J by 2 bases, with 6 bases of the junction left unmatched. CDR3 protein: CASSEWLAAAYEQYF. For the CDR3, the DNA is TGTGCCAGCAGTGAATGGCTAGCGGCCGCCTACGAGCAGTACTTC.

CDR3 protein: CASSIRANTGELFF. DNA of the CDR3: TGTGCCAGTAGTATCCGGGCGAACACCGGGGAGCTGTTTTTT. V gene TRBV19 combines with J gene TRBJ2-2; D gene uncertain. The germline V gene encodes CDR1 LNHDA and CDR2 SQIVND (reference sequence). Trimming stripped 3 bases from V and 0 bases from J, with 5 bases between. The CDR3 extends over 14 amino acids.

Concerning this clone itself: A read error likely explains this, since a far larger clone differs by one base. Other DNA sequences from this sample encode an identical CDR3 as well. The gene calls are TRBV11-2 and TRBJ2-7, with TRBD2 matching 7 bases. Trimming at V came to 1 base and at J to 2 bases, leaving 2 bases not matched to a gene. Per the germline V gene, CDR1 is SGHAT and CDR2 is FQNNGV. This CDR3 has 14 residues. This CDR3 is CASSLGRGTYEQYF. CDR3 DNA: TGTGCCAGCAGCTTAGGGCGGGGGACCTACGAGCAGTACTTC. Combining the CDR3 with reference TRBV11-2 and TRBJ2-7 gives the whole variable domain EAGVAQSPRYKIIEKRQSVAFWCNPISGHATLYWYQQILGQGPKLLIQFQNNGVVDDSQLPKDRFSAERLKGVDSTLKIQPAKLEDSAVYLCASSLGRGTYEQYFGPGTRLTVT.